This T cell receptor (beta chain) was captured in a study of shared clonotypes between healthy human individuals. Study-level results: Sampling covered blood only; tissue repertoires likely differ. Researchers found naive subsets generally carried larger estimated richness than memory subsets.

In the study's own analysis: ImmunoSEQ output lacked quality scores and full-length reads, limiting matched filtering. The method was immunoSEQ multiplex PCR; TCRdb's version includes in-frame clones alone and lacks a portion of them. The V and J calls and clone size come from that table; D and trimming were worked out from the DNA. In the table there are 550,000 to 750,000 clones, around 95% of which are singletons. The CDR3 has 12 amino acids. Per germline, CDR1 LNHDA and CDR2 SQIVND (reference sequence). The V end was cut by 3 bases, the J end by 5 bases, with 7 bases between. Remarks on this clone: Its antigen is not identified. Other DNA sequences from this sample encode an identical CDR3 as well.

Terminally differentiated effector memory CD45RA+ cells were excluded from the naive CD8 cells, which were CD45RO-negative and positively selected for CCR7. The TCR was taken from a woman in her 30s in good health. Sequenced input: naive CD8+ T cells sorted from blood. The chain uses TRBV19 and TRBJ1-1; D uncertain. The CDR3 region has the DNA TGTGCCAGTAGTATTGGGGTAACTGAAGCTTTCTTT. It specifies CASSIGVTEAFF.